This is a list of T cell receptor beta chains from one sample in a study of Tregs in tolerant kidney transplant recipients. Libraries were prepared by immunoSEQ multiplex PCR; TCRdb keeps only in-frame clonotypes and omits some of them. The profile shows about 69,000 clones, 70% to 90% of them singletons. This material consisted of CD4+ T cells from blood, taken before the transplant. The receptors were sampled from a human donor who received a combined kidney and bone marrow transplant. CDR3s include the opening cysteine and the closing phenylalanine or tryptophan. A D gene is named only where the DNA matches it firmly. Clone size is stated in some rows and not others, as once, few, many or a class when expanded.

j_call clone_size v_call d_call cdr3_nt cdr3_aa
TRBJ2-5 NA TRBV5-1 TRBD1 TGCGCCAGCAGCTCCACAGGGGCGAGAGACCAAGAGACCCAGTACTTC CASSSTGARDQETQYF
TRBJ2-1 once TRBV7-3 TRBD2 TGTGCCAGCAGCTTAAACCCGGGACTAGCGGGAGGGAGCTCCTACAATGAGCAGTTCTTC CASSLNPGLAGGSSYNEQFF
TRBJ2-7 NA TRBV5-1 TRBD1 TGCGCCAGCAGCTTGGTCGGGGGCGGTGCAGGGGGCGCGAGGTCCTACGAGCAGTACTTC CASSLVGGGAGGARSYEQYF
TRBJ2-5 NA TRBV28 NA TGTGCCAGCAGTCCTATGACAGTTTACCAAGAGACCCAGTACTTC CASSPMTVYQETQYF
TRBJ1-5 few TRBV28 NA TGTGCCAGCAGTTCAGGGTTTCAGCCCCAGCATTTT CASSSGFQPQHF
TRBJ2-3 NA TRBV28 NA TGTGCCAGCAGTTTTCAGGGGTACACAGATACGCAGTATTTT CASSFQGYTDTQYF
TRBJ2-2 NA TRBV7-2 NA TGTGCCAGCAGCCCCCCTTTAACCGGGGAGCTGTTTTTT CASSPPLTGELFF
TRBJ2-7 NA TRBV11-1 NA TGTGCCAGCAGCTTAGACGGGGGCGAGCAGTACTTC CASSLDGGEQYF
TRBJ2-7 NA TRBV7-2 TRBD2 TGTGCCAGCAGCTTCGGCTCTAGCGGGGCCTACGAGCAGTACTTC CASSFGSSGAYEQYF
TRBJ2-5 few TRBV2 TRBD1 TGTGCCAGCAGTGGTGGGACAGGGGCTATCCAGTACTTC CASSGGTGAIQYF
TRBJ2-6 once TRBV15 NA TGTGCCACCAGCCGAAACAGACCCGGGGCCAACGTCCTGACTTTC CATSRNRPGANVLTF
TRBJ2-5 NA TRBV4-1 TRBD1 TGCGCCAGCAGCCAAGGCACAGGGGCTGGAGAGACCCAGTACTTC CASSQGTGAGETQYF
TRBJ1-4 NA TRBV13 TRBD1 TGTGCCAGCAGCTTAGGCCTTGGACAGGGTAACGAAAAACTGTTTTTT CASSLGLGQGNEKLFF
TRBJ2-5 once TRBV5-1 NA TGCGCCAGCAGCTTGACAGTAACCCAAGAGACCCAGTACTTC CASSLTVTQETQYF
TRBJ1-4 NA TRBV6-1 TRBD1 TGTGCCACAAGGGTAGGACAGGTTAATGAAAAACTGTTTTTT CATRVGQVNEKLFF
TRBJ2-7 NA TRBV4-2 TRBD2 TGTGCCAGCAGCCAAGATGGGGAGGGACTAGCGGGAGGTTACGAGCAGTACTTC CASSQDGEGLAGGYEQYF
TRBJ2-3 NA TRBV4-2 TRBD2 TGTGCCAGCAGCCAAGGGGGACTAGCGTCCTACACAGATACGCAGTATTTT CASSQGGLASYTDTQYF
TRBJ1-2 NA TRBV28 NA TGTGCCAGCAGTGTGGGGCTAGATCGTGGCTACACCTTC CASSVGLDRGYTF
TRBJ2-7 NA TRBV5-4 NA TGTGCCAGCAGCTTATCGCGGAACGACTACGAGCAGTACTTC CASSLSRNDYEQYF
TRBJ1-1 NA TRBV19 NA TGTGCCAGTACTCCCATCGGGACAATGAACACTGAAGCTTTCTTT CASTPIGTMNTEAFF
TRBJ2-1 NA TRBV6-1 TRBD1 TGTGCCAGCAGACTCCAGGGGGCTCATGAGCAGTTCTTC CASRLQGAHEQFF
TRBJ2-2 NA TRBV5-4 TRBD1 TGTGCCAGCAGCTTGGCCAATGCGGGACAGGGGGCGTCCGGGGAGCTGTTTTTT CASSLANAGQGASGELFF
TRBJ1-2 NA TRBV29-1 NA TGCAGCGTCCAGGGGCCGACCTTCTATGGCTACACCTTC CSVQGPTFYGYTF
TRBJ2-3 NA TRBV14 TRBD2 TGTGCCAGCAGCCGGGGACTGCCGGGAGGAGAGAGGACAGATACGCAGTATTTT CASSRGLPGGERTDTQYF
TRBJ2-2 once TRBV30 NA TGTGCCTGGAGTGTGCAGGGCGCCGGGGAGCTGTTTTTT CAWSVQGAGELFF
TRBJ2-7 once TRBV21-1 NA TGTGCCAGCAGCAAAGATGCCCTAGCGGGAATATACGAGCAGTACTTC CASSKDALAGIYEQYF
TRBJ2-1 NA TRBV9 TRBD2 TGTGCCAGCAGACCGGGAGGGGCTAGCGTATCCTACAATGAGCAGTTCTTC CASRPGGASVSYNEQFF
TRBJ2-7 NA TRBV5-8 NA TGTGCCAGCAGCTTGGTGTCAGGAGGAACCTACGAGCAGTACTTC CASSLVSGGTYEQYF
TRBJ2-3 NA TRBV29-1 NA TGCAGCGTTGCCCTCGGCACAGATACGCAGTATTTT CSVALGTDTQYF
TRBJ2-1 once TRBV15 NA TGTGCCACCAGCCGTAGCGTGGGCCCCTACAATGAGCAGTTCTTC CATSRSVGPYNEQFF
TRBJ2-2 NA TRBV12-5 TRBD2 TGTGCTAGTGGTTTGGGACTAGCGGGAGGTAGCGGGGAGCTGTTTTTT CASGLGLAGGSGELFF
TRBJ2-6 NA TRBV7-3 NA TGTGCCAGCAGCTTACAGGCCAGTCATGGGGCCAACGTCCTGACTTTC CASSLQASHGANVLTF
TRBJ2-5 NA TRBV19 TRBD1 TGTGCCAGTAGTGCCGGGACGACAGGGCAAGAGACCCAGTACTTC CASSAGTTGQETQYF
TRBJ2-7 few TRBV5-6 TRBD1 TGTGCCAGCAGATCCCAGGGGGTCTACGAGCAGTACTTC CASRSQGVYEQYF
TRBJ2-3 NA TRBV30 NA TGTGCCTGGGGTCAAACAGGCACAGATACGCAGTATTTT CAWGQTGTDTQYF
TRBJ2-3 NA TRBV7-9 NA TGTGCCAGCAGCCCAGCGGGCACAGATACGCAGTATTTT CASSPAGTDTQYF
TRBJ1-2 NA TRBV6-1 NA TGTGCCAGCAGTGAGGCAGGATCCACTCATGGCTACACCTTC CASSEAGSTHGYTF
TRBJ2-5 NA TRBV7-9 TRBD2 TGTGCCAGCAGCCCCCTAGCGGTAGAGACCCAGTACTTC CASSPLAVETQYF
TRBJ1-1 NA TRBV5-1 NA TGCGCCAGCAGTTCGAATGTTGGCCCGAACACTGAAGCTTTCTTT CASSSNVGPNTEAFF
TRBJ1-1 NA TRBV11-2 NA TGTGCCAGCAGCTCGCCCGGGGGAGGGCGGGTCACTGAAGCTTTCTTT CASSSPGGGRVTEAFF
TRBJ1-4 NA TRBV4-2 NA TGTGCCACTCGGGGGACGGGAGGGGAAAAACTGTTTTTT CATRGTGGEKLFF
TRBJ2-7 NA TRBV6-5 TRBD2 TGTGCCAGCAGTTACTCAACTAGCGGGAGTGACGAGCAGTACTTC CASSYSTSGSDEQYF
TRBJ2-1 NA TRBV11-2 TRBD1 TGTGCCAGCAGCTACGGACAGGGTTACAATGAGCAGTTCTTC CASSYGQGYNEQFF
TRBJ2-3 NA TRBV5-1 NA TGCGCCAGCACCTTTCTGAGAAGGGGTGGCGCGGCGGATACGCAGTATTTT CASTFLRRGGAADTQYF
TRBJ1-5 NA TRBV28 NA TGTGCCAGCGACAGAGATAATCAGCCCCAGCATTTT CASDRDNQPQHF